This TCR beta chain was sequenced for a study of blood T cell repertoires in COVID-19. Study at large: Material from acute and convalescent COVID-19 was sourced from the United States, Italy and Spain. Sources were T cells, B-cell-depleted T cells, or PBMCs; the material itself was cDNA or gDNA.

In the original workflow: Amplification of reference gene primers provided the estimated nucleated cell counts. Clones were sequenced by immunoSEQ multiplex PCR, and TCRdb holds only the in-frame ones, with some missing. D and trimming were read from the DNA, whereas the V and J calls and clone size are those reported in that table. This sample has roughly 130,000 clones, with approximately 80% found just once. Between the trimmed V and J ends, which lost 4 bases and 5 bases, there was a span of 11 bases. CDR1 and CDR2 (germline): GTSNPN, SVGIG (reference sequence). The CDR3 consists of 12 residues. The TCR originated in a man in his forties or fifties with active or convalescent COVID-19. Sequencing was carried out using peripheral blood. V usage is TRBV30 and J usage is TRBJ1-1; D perhaps matches TRBD1 (5 bases). CDR3 DNA: TGTGCCTGGAAGTTGAAGGGGACTGAAGCTTTCTTT. It codes for CAWKLKGTEAFF.